This T cell receptor (beta chain) is drawn from a study of vaccination effects on CD4 cells after COVID-19. A few counts support this clone. The antigen is unknown. Under the ViraFEST assay, PBMC were stimulated with viral peptide pools so that antigen-specific CD4+ T cells expanded. Sequencing was performed afterwards. Scientists isolated CD4+ T cells after a roughly 10-day culture period ended. None of the vaccinated had previously contracted SARS-CoV-2, and their nucleocapsid antibodies tested negative. Repertoires were generated with immunoSEQ multiplex PCR, while TCRdb's copy carries only in-frame clones and drops some. The sample has approximately 23,000 clones; about 63% are singletons. Sequenced here: CD4+ T cells from PBMCs cultured with HCoV-NL63 spike peptides, sampled before COVID-19 vaccination. The sequence derives from a human donor who received a COVID-19 vaccine.

The CDR3 loop is CASSPGLADEMYSNTGELFF. Written as DNA, the CDR3 is TGTGCCAGCAGCCCGGGACTAGCGGACGAAATGTACTCGAACACCGGGGAGCTGTTTTTT. The chain has TRBV13 and TRBJ2-2; the match to TRBD2 covers 11 bases. The CDR3 contains 20 residues. CDR1 is PRHDT, CDR2 FYEKMQ, per germline (reference sequence). With 5 bases clipped from V and 0 bases from J, the junction kept 14 bases outside the gene matches. Complete variable domain (other parts from reference TRBV13 and TRBJ2-2): AAGVIQSPRHLIKEKRETATLKCYPIPRHDTVYWYQQGPGQDPQFLISFYEKMQSDKGSIPDRFSAQQFSDYHSELNMSSLELGDSALYFCASSPGLADEMYSNTGELFFGEGSRLTVL.